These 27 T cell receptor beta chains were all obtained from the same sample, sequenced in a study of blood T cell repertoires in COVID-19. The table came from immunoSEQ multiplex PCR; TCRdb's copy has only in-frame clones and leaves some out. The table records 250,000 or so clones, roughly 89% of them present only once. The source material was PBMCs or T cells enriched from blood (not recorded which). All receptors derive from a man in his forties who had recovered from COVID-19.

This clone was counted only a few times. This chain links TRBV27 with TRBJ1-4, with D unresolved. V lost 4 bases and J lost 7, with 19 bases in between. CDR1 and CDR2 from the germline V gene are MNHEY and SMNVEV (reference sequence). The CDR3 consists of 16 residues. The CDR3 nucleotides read TGTGCCAGCAGTTACCTTCGGGGTCTAGTCCGTGAAAAACTGTTTTTT. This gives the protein CASSYLRGLVREKLFF.

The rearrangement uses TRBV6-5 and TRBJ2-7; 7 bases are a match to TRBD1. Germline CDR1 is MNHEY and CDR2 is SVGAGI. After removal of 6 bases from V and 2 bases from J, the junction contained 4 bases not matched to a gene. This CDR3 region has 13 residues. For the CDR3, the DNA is TGTGCCAGCAGCGACAGGGTCCCCTACGAGCAGTACTTC. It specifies CASSDRVPYEQYF.

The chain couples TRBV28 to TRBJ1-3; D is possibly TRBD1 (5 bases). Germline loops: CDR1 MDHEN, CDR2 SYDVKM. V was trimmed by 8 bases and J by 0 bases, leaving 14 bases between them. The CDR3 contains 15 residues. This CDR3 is CASGGLRGSGNTIYF. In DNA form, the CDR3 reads TGTGCCAGCGGGGGTTTGCGGGGCTCTGGAAACACCATATATTTT.

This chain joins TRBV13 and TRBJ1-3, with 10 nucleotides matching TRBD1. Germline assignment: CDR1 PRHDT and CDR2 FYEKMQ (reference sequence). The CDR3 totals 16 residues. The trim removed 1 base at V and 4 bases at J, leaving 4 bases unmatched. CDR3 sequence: CASSLATGGGGNTIYF. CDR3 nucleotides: TGTGCCAGCAGCTTAGCGACAGGGGGCGGCGGAAACACCATATATTTT.

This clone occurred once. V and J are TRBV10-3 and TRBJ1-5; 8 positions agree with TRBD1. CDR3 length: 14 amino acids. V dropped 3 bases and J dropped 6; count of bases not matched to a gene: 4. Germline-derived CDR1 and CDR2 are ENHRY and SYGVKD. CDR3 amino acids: CAISDGQGGQPQHF. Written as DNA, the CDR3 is TGTGCCATCAGTGACGGACAGGGAGGTCAGCCCCAGCATTTT.

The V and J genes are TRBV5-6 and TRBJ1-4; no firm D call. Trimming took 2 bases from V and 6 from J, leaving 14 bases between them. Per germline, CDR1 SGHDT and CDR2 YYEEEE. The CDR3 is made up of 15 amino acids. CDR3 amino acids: CASSFRTEGYEKLFF. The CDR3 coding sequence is TGTGCCAGCAGCTTTAGGACGGAGGGTTATGAAAAACTGTTTTTT.

CDR3 DNA sequence: TGTGCCAGCAGTTACTCGGCTCAAACCTACGAGCAGTACTTC. Amino acids: CASSYSAQTYEQYF. The chain combines TRBV6-5 with TRBJ2-7; unclear D gene. V was cut by 0 bases and J by 2 bases, with 8 bases left in between. This CDR3 is built from 14 residues. Germline values: CDR1 MNHEY, CDR2 SVGAGI.

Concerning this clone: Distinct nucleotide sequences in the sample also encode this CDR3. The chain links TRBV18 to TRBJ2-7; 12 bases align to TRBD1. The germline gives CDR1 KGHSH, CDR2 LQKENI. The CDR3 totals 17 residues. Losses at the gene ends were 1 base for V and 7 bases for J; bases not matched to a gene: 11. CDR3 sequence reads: CASSPLGMGQGAGEQYF. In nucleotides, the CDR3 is TGTGCCAGCTCACCACTTGGAATGGGACAGGGGGCGGGGGAGCAGTACTTC.

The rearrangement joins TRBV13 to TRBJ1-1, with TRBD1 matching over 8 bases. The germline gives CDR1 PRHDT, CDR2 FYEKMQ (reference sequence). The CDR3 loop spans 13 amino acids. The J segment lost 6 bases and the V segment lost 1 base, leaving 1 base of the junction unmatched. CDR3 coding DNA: TGTGCCAGCAGCTTAGACAGGGGGGCTGAAGCTTTCTTT. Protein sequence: CASSLDRGAEAFF.

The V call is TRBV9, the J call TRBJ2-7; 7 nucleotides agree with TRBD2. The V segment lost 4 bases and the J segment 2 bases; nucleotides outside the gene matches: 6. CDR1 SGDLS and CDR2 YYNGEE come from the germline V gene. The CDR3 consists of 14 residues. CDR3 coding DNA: TGTGCCAGCAGCAACGGACTAGGTGCCTACGAGCAGTACTTC. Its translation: CASSNGLGAYEQYF.

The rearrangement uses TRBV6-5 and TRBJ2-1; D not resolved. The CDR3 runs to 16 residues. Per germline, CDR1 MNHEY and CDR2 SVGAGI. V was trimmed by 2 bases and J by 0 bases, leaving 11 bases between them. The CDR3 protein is CASSYGGRSSYNEQFF. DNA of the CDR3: TGTGCCAGCAGTTACGGTGGCCGCAGCTCCTACAATGAGCAGTTCTTC.

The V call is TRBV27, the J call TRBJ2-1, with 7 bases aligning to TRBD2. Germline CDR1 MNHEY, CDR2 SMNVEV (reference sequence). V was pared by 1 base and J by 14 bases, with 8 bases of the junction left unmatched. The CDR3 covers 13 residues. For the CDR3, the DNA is TGTGCCAGCAGTTTATATCTCGCGGGAGAAAAGTTCTTC. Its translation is CASSLYLAGEKFF.

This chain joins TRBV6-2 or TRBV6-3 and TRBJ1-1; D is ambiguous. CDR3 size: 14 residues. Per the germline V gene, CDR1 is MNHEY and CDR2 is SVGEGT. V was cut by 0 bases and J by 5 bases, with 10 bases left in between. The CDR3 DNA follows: TGTGCCAGCAGTTACTCGAACGCGTTGACTGAAGCTTTCTTT. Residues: CASSYSNALTEAFF.

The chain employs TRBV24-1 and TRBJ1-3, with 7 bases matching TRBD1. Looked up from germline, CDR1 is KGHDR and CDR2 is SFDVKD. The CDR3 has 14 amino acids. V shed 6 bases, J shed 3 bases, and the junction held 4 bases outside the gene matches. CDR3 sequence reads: CATSPGTDGNTIYF. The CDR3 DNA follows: TGTGCCACCAGTCCAGGGACAGATGGAAACACCATATATTTT.

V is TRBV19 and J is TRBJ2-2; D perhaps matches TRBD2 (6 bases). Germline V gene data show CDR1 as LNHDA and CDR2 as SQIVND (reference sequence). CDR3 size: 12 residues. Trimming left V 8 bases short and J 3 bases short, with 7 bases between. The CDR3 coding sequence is TGTGCCAGTGGCGGGGACACCGGGGAGCTGTTTTTT. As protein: CASGGDTGELFF.

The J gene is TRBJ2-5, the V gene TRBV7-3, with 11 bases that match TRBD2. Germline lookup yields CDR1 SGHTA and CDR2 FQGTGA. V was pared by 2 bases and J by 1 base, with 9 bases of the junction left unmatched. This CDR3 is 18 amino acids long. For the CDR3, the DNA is TGTGCCAGCAGCTTATTGGGGAGGCTAGCGGGGGGCCAAGAGACCCAGTACTTC. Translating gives CASSLLGRLAGGQETQYF.

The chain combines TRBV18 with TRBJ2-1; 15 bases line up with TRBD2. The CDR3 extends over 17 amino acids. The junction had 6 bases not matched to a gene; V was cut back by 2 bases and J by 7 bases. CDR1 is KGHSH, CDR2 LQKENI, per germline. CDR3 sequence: CASSPWTSGGALNEQFF. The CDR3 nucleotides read TGTGCCAGCTCACCATGGACTAGCGGGGGGGCCTTGAATGAGCAGTTCTTC. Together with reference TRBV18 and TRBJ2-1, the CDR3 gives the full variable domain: NAGVMQNPRHLVRRRGQEARLRCSPMKGHSHVYWYRQLPEEGLKFMVYLQKENIIDESGMPKERFSAEFPKEGPSILRIQQVVRGDSAAYFCASSPWTSGGALNEQFFGPGTRLTVL.

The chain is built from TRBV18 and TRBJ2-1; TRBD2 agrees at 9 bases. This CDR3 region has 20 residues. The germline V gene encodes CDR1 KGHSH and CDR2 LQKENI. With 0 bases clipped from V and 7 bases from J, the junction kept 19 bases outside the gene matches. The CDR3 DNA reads TGTGCCAGCTCACCACCGGGACTAGCCTTCGACAGGCGACTGCAAAATGAGCAGTTCTTC. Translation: CASSPPGLAFDRRLQNEQFF. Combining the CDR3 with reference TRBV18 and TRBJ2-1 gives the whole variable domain NAGVMQNPRHLVRRRGQEARLRCSPMKGHSHVYWYRQLPEEGLKFMVYLQKENIIDESGMPKERFSAEFPKEGPSILRIQQVVRGDSAAYFCASSPPGLAFDRRLQNEQFFGPGTRLTVL.

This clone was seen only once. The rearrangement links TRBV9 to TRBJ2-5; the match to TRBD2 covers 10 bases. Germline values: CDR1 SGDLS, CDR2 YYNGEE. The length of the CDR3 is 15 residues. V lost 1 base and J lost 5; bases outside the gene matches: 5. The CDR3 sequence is CASSVISGRAETQYF. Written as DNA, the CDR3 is TGTGCCAGCAGCGTAATCAGCGGGAGGGCGGAGACCCAGTACTTC.

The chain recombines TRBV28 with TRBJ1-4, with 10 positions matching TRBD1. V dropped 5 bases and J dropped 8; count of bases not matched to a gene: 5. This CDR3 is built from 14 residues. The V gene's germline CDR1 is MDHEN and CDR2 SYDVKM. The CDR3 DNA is TGTGCCAGCAGTATCGGGACAGGGGACGAAAAACTGTTTTTT. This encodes CASSIGTGDEKLFF.

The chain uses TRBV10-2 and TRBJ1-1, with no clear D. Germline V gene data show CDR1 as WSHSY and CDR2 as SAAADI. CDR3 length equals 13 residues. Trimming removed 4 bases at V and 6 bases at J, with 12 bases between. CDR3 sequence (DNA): TGCGCCAGCAGTGCGGTCGGGTTGCCTGAAGCTTTCTTT. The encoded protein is CASSAVGLPEAFF.

The CDR3, as DNA: TGTGCCAGCAGGGTCGGGACAGGGACCTACAATGAGCAGTTCTTC. The encoded protein is CASRVGTGTYNEQFF. The V gene is TRBV11-3, the J gene TRBJ2-1; 9 nucleotides match TRBD1. V shed 6 bases and J 2 bases; nucleotides not matched to a gene: 5. Germline V gene data show CDR1 as SGHNT and CDR2 as YENEEA. The CDR3 consists of 15 residues. Supplemented by reference TRBV11-3 and TRBJ2-1, the full variable domain reads EAGVVQSPRYKIIEKKQPVAFWCNPISGHNTLYWYLQNLGQGPELLIRYENEEAVDDSQLPKDRFSAERLKGVDSTLKIQPAELGDSAVYLCASRVGTGTYNEQFFGPGTRLTVL.

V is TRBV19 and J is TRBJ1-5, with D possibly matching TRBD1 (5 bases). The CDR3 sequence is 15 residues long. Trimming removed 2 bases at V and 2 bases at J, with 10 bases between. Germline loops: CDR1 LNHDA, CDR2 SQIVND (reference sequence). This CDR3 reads CASSIQGSGNQPQHF. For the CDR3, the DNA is TGTGCCAGTAGTATACAGGGATCGGGCAATCAGCCCCAGCATTTT.

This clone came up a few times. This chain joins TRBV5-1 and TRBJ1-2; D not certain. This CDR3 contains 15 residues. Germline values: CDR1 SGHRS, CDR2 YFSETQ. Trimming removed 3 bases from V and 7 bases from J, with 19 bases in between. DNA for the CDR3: TGCGCCAGCAGCTCGGGAGAGCCTGCATTATTTGGCTACACCTTC. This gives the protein CASSSGEPALFGYTF. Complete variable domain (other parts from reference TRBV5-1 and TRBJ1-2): KAGVTQTPRYLIKTRGQQVTLSCSPISGHRSVSWYQQTPGQGLQFLFEYFSETQRNKGNFPGRFSGRQFSNSRSEMNVSTLELGDSALYLCASSSGEPALFGYTFGSGTRLTVV.

In nucleotides, the CDR3 is TGTGCCAGCAGTCTAGAGGACAGGGGGCTTTATCAGCCCCAGCATTTT. Its translation is CASSLEDRGLYQPQHF. J is TRBJ1-5 and V is TRBV28; 11 positions match TRBD1. The ends lost 5 bases at V and 5 bases at J; junction bases unmatched: 8. The CDR3 spans 16 residues. Germline V CDR1 and CDR2: MDHEN, SYDVKM.

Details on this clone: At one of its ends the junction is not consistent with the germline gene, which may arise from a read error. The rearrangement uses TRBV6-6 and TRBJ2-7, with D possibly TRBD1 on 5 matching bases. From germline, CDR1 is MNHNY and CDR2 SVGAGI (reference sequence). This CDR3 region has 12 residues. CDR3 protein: CASSYSRDSRHF. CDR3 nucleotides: TGTGCCAGCAGTTACTCCAGAGACAGTCGGCACTTC.

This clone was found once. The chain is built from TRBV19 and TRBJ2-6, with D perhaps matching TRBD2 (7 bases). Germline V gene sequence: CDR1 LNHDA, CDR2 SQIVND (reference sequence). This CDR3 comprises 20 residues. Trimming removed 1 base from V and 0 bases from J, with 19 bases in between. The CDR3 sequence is CASSIAPPGRGPSGANVLTF. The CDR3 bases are TGTGCCAGTAGTATAGCCCCCCCCGGGCGGGGGCCCTCTGGGGCCAACGTCCTGACTTTC.